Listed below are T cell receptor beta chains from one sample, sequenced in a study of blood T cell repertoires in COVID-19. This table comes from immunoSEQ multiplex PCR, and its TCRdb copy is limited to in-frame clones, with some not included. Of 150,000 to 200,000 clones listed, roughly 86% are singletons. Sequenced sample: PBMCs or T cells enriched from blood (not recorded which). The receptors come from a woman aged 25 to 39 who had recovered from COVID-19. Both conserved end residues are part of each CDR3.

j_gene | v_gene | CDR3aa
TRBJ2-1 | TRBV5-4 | CASSPRTSGNNEQFF
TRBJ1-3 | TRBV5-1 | CASSLGAGSGNTIYF
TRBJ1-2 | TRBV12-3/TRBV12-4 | CASRNPGEGGYTF
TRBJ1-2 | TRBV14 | CASSQDRGYYGYTF
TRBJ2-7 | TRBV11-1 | CASSSQLGPYEQYF
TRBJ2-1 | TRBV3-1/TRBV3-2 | CASSQGIRTAFFNEQFF
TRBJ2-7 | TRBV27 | CASSSDYLSSYEQYF
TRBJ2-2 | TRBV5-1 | CASSFGTSGSRGELFF
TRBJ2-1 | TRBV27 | CASSPTLYEQFF
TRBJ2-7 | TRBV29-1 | CSAMTGYSSYEQYF
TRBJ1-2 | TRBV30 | CAWIRRDNYGYTF
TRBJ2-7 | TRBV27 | CASSLSPYGGEQYF
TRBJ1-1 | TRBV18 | CASSTDRTEAFF
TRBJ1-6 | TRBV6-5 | CASRSGTGVNSPLHF
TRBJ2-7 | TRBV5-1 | CASSLASSGMITYEQYF
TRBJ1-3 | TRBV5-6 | CASKPGTTRSGNTIYF
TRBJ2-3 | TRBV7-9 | CASSPTVALLDTDTQYF
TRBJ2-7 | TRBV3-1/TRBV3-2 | CASSPGTGNYEQYF
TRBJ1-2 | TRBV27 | CASSEGRTGYGYTF
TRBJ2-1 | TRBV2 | CASSEGRGLVDEQFF
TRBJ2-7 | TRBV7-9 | CASSLDGLAAGGEQYF
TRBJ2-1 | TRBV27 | CASSLVTSGSEQFF
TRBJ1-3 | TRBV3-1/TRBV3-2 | CASSPLTGAGNTIYF
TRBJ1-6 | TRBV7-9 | CASSLSGGGLYSPLHF
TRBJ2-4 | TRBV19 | CASSVPQGAGLAKNIQYF
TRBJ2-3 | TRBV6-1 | CASSEASGFGRDTQYF
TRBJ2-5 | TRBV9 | CASSVELAGGQTQYF
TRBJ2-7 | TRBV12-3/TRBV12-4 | CASSRGEAYEQYF
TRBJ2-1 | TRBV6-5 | CASSPGSYQYPFF
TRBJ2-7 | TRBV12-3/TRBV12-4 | CASSLQGTYEQYF
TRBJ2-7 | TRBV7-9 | CASTTELTSNYEQYF
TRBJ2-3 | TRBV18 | CASSPPLSITDTQYF
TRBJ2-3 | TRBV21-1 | CASSKGSSALLPQYF
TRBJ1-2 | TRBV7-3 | CASSLSGTGYGYTF
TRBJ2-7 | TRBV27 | CASSSSLAGANEQYF
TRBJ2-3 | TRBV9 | CASSVGLAGTDTQYF
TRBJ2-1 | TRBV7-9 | CASSMGTRNEQFF
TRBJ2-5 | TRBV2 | CATNRGIGETQYF
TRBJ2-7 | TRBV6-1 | CASSEEGWEQYF
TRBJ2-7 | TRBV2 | CASSEGGDSGYEQYF
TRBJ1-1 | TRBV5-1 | CASSATATLNTEAFF